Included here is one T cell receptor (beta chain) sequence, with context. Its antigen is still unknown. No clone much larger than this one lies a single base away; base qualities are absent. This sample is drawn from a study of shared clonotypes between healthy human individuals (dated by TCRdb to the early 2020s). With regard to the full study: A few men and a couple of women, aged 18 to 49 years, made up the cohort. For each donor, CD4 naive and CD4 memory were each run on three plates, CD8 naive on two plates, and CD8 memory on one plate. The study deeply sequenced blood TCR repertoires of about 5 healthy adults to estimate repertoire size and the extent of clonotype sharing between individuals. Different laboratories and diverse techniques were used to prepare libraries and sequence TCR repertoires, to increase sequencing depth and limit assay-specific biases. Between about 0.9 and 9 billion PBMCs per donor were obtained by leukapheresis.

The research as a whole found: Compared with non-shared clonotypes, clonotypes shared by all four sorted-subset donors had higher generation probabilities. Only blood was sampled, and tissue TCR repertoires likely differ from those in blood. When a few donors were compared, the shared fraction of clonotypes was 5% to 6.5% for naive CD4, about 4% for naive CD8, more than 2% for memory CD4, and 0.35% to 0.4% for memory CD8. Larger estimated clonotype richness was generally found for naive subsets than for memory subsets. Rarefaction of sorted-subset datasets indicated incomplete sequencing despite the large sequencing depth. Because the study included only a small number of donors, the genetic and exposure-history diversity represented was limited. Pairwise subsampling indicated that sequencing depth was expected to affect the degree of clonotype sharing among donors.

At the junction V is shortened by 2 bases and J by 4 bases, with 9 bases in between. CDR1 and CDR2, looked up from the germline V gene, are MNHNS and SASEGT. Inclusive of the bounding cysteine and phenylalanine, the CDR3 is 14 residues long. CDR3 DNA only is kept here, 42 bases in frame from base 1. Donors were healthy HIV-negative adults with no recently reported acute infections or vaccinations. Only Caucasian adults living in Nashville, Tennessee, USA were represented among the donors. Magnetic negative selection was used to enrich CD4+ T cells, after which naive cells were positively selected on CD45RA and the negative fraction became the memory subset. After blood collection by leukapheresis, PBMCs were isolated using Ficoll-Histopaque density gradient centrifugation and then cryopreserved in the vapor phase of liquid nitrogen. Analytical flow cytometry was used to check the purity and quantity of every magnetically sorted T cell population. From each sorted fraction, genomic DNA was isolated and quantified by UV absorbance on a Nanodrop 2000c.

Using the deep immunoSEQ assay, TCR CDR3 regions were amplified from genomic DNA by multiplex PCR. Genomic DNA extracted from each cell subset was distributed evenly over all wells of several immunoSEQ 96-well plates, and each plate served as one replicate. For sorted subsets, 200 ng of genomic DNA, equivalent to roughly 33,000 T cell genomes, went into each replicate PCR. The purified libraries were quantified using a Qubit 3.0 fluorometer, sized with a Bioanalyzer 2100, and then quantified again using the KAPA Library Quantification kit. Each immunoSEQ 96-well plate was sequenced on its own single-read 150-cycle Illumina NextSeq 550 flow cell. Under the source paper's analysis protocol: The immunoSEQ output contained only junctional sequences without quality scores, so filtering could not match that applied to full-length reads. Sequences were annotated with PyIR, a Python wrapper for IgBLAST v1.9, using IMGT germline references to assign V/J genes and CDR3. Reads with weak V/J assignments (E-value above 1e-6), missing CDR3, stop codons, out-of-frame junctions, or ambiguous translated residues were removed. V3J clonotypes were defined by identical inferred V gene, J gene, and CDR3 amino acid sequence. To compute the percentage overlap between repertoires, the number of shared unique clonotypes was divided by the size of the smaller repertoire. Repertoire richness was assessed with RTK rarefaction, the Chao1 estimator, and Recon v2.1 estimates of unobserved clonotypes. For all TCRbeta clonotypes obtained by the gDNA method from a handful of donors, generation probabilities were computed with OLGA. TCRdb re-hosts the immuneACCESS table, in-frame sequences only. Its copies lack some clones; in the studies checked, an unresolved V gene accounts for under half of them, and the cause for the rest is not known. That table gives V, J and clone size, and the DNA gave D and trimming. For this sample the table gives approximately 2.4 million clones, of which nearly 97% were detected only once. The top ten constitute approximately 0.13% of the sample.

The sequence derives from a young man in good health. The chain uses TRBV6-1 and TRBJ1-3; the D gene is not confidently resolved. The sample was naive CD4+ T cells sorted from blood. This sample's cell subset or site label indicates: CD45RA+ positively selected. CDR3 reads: CASSEPAFGNTIYF. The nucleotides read TGTGCCAGCAGTGAACCGGCATTCGGAAACACCATATATTTT.